Detailed here is one T cell receptor (beta chain). The antigen is not known. The germline CDR1 and CDR2 sequences are SGHNT and YYREEE (reference sequence). The CDR3 runs 13 residues. The germline V and J ends were trimmed by 6 bases and 7 bases, with 13 bases remaining between them. The data stem from a study of shared clonotypes between healthy human individuals. The overall study: Plates per donor: three CD4 naive, three CD4 memory, two CD8 naive, one CD8 memory.

Here immunoSEQ multiplex PCR was the method, and the copy in TCRdb shows in-frame clones only, minus some. The profile covers approximately 2.5 million clones, with more than 85% appearing a single time and 0.36% taken by the ten largest. Study observations and caveats: Clonotype sharing among donors likely depends on sequencing depth. Since donors were few, the genetic and exposure-history diversity represented was limited.

Free of recent acute infections or vaccinations, the donors were healthy HIV-negative adults. This sequence joins TRBV5-4 and TRBJ2-2; a possible D gene is TRBD2 (5 bases). This clonotype originated in a man aged 18 to 30 in good health. Some clones in this sample may be carry-over from other donors' samples. The sequencing sample was made of naive CD4+ T cells from PBMCs. This sample's subset: CD45RA+ positively selected. CDR3 sequence: CASTDILVGELFF. Written as DNA, the CDR3 is TGTGCCAGCACCGATATACTAGTCGGGGAGCTGTTTTTT.